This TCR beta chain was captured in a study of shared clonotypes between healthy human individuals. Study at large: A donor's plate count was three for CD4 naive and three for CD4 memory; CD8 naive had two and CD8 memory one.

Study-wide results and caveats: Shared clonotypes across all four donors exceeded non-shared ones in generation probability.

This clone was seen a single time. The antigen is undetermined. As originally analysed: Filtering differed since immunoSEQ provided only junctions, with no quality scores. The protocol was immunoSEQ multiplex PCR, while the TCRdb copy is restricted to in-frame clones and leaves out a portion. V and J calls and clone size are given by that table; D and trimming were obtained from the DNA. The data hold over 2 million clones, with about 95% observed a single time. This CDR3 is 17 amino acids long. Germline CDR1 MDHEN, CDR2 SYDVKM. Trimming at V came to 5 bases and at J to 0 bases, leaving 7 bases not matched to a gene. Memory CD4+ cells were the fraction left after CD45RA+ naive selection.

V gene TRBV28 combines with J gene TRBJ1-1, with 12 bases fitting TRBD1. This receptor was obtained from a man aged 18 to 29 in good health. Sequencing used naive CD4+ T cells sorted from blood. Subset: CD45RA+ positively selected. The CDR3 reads CASSTPGTGGVNTEAFF. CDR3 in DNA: TGTGCCAGCAGTACACCCGGGACAGGGGGCGTGAACACTGAAGCTTTCTTT.